This T cell receptor beta chain was obtained from a study of CD8 T cells in Susac syndrome. V gave up 0 bases and J gave up 1 base, with 7 bases separating them. The CDR3 is 15 residues long. CDR1 is SGDLS and CDR2 is YYNGEE in the germline V gene. With random hexamers, reverse transcription was performed on roughly 0.45 to 1 ug of RNA. Amplification of TCR beta CDR3 by immunoSEQ multiplex PCR spanned 54 Vbeta and 13 Jbeta. A single record per CDR3 protein comes from TCRdb applying MiXCR to the immunoSEQ multiplex PCR reads. The sample includes 150,000 to 250,000 distinct CDR3 sequences, over 90% of them seen just once.

The sample comprised CD4+ T cells from PBMCs. V gene TRBV9 combines with J gene TRBJ2-2; D call uncertain. The TCR originated in a human donor with multiple sclerosis. CDR3 DNA: TGTGCCAGCAGCGTAGGGAGTTGGAACACCGGGGAGCTGTTTTTT. The encoded protein is CASSVGSWNTGELFF.